Below, 31 T cell receptor beta chains from the same sample are listed, as sequenced in a study of shared clonotypes between healthy human individuals. Generated by immunoSEQ multiplex PCR, the TCRdb table keeps only in-frame clones and is missing some. Of roughly 2 million clones in the sample, more than 90% are singletons; the top ten hold roughly 0.13%. The specimen sequenced was naive CD4+ T cells sorted from blood. Subset given: CD45RA+ positively selected. The receptor set was obtained from a man aged 18 to 30 in good health.

This rearrangement joins TRBV30 to TRBJ1-2, with TRBD1 matching 9 bases. CDR1 and CDR2 from the germline V gene are GTSNPN and SVGIG (reference sequence). The length of the CDR3 is 12 residues. J gave up 8 bases and V 5 bases, and 6 bases lay outside the gene matches. The DNA of the CDR3 is TGTGCCTGGGGGACAGGGCCGGGAGGCTACACCTTC. Translating gives CAWGTGPGGYTF.

V is TRBV4-2 and J is TRBJ2-7; a weak D match, TRBD2 (6 bases). The V end was cut by 5 bases, the J end by 3 bases, with 11 bases between. The germline CDR1 and CDR2 sequences are LGHNA and YNFKEQ. The CDR3 length is 13 residues. CDR3 coding DNA: TGTGCCAGCAGCAGGCGACTAGGCTACGAGCAGTACTTC. Translating gives CASSRRLGYEQYF.

J is TRBJ2-2 and V is TRBV25-1, with 10 nucleotides matching TRBD2. Germline loops: CDR1 MGHDK, CDR2 SYGVNS. CDR3 size: 15 residues. V was clipped by 4 bases and J by 3 bases; unmatched bases: 2. For the CDR3, the DNA is TGTGCCAGCAGTGTTGGGACTAGCGACACCGGGGAGCTGTTTTTT. Amino acids: CASSVGTSDTGELFF.

In regard to this clone: This sample includes further DNA sequences coding for the same CDR3. The chain couples TRBV10-1 to TRBJ1-5, with no clear D. Germline V CDR1 and CDR2: WNHNN, SYGVQD (reference sequence). The CDR3 has 13 residues. V shed 0 bases and J shed 6 bases, with 6 bases lying between them. CDR3 region: CASSESLSQPQHF. Written as DNA, the CDR3 is TGCGCCAGCAGTGAGTCCCTAAGTCAGCCCCAGCATTTT.

This clone was detected once. This chain uses TRBV10-1 with TRBJ2-3; D remains unclear. CDR1 and CDR2 from the germline V gene are WNHNN and SYGVQD (reference sequence). Trimming shortened V by 2 bases and J by 3 bases, and 12 bases separated the two germline ends. The CDR3 contains 15 residues. DNA for the CDR3: TGCGCCAGCAGTGAGGGTTGGAGCTGGACAGATACGCAGTATTTT. Translated, it gives CASSEGWSWTDTQYF.

V gene TRBV5-1 combines with J gene TRBJ2-5; 9 bases line up with TRBD1. The trim removed 5 bases at V and 5 bases at J, leaving 7 bases unmatched. This CDR3 spans 14 amino acids. Looked up from germline, CDR1 is SGHRS and CDR2 is YFSETQ. The CDR3 loop is CASRSTGGAETQYF. The CDR3 DNA follows: TGCGCCAGCAGGTCTACAGGGGGCGCGGAGACCCAGTACTTC.

The chain links TRBV29-1 to TRBJ1-2; possible D gene TRBD1, 5 bases. V lost 5 bases to trimming and J lost 4 bases, with 17 bases between them. The CDR3 length is 14 residues. In germline, CDR1 is SQVTM, CDR2 ANQGSEA. CDR3 coding DNA: TGCAGCGTTACCGGGACGATTGCTAGCTATGGCTACACCTTC. As protein: CSVTGTIASYGYTF.

About this clone itself: The same CDR3 also results from other DNA sequences found in this sample. This sequence joins TRBV5-1 and TRBJ2-6; D might be TRBD1 (5 bases). V was cut by 3 bases and J by 4 bases, with 11 bases left in between. The CDR3 consists of 15 residues. Germline V gives CDR1 SGHRS, CDR2 YFSETQ. The CDR3 DNA reads as TGCGCCAGCAGCTCGCAGGGTGCAGGGGCCAACGTCCTGACTTTC. As protein: CASSSQGAGANVLTF.

This clone showed up just a few times. This rearrangement joins TRBV28 to TRBJ1-3; D gene ambiguous. Between the trimmed V and J ends, which lost 3 bases and 7 bases, there was a span of 10 bases. CDR1 and CDR2 from the germline V gene are MDHEN and SYDVKM. The CDR3 length is 13 residues. The CDR3 region has the DNA TGTGCCAGCAGTTTGACCGCACGGAACACCATATATTTT. This sequence encodes CASSLTARNTIYF.

V and J are TRBV7-9 and TRBJ2-1; 12 bases are shared with TRBD2. V shed 5 bases, J shed 6 bases, and the junction held 17 bases outside the gene matches. The CDR3 runs to 19 residues. CDR1 and CDR2 from the germline V gene are SEHNR and FQNEAQ (reference sequence). The CDR3 is CASSEKKGLAGLPGNEQFF. The CDR3 DNA reads TGTGCCAGCAGCGAAAAGAAGGGACTAGCGGGTCTTCCTGGCAATGAGCAGTTCTTC.

The rearrangement joins TRBV15 to TRBJ1-1; no definite D call. The ends were cut back, 0 bases at V and 7 bases at J, with 6 bases in the middle. Germline CDR1 reads LNHNV; CDR2 reads YYDKDF (reference sequence). The CDR3 loop spans 12 amino acids. The CDR3 spells CATSRDAHEAFF. The CDR3 DNA is TGTGCCACCAGCAGAGATGCCCATGAAGCTTTCTTT.

Concerning this clone: This CDR3 is also generated by other DNA sequences in the sample. This chain links TRBV6-1 with TRBJ2-2, with 7 bases fitting TRBD1. The CDR3 runs to 15 residues. Germline lookup yields CDR1 MNHNS and CDR2 SASEGT. Trimming removed 6 bases from V and 1 base from J; junction bases left unmatched: 5. The CDR3 is CASRRTGLNTGELFF. The DNA of the CDR3 is TGTGCCAGCAGAAGGACAGGTTTGAACACCGGGGAGCTGTTTTTT.

The chain has TRBV5-4 and TRBJ2-4, with unresolved D. The length of the CDR3 is 14 residues. CDR1 and CDR2 from the germline V gene are SGHNT and YYREEE (reference sequence). The V end lost 4 bases, the J end lost 9 bases, and 17 bases lay between the germline ends. The CDR3 spells CASSLGDQDGIQYF. In DNA form, the CDR3 reads TGTGCCAGCAGCCTCGGAGACCAGGACGGCATTCAGTACTTC.

The rearrangement links TRBV5-7 to TRBJ1-6, with 7 bases fitting TRBD1. TRBV5-7 is an open reading frame, and its role is uncertain. This CDR3 is built from 19 residues. V trimming: 2 bases; J trimming: 1 base; junction bases outside the gene matches: 12. CDR3 bases: TGTGCCAGCAGCTTTTACTCCGGGACAGCTTATTCCTATAATTCACCCCTCCACTTT. Translated, it gives CASSFYSGTAYSYNSPLHF.

This chain uses TRBV2 with TRBJ2-3, with D perhaps matching TRBD1 (5 bases). The CDR3 is 13 amino acids. Per the germline V gene, CDR1 is SNHLY and CDR2 is FYNNEI. Trimming took 7 bases from V and 5 from J, leaving 13 bases between them. CDR3 in amino acids: CASNGQKGDTQYF. The CDR3, as DNA: TGTGCCAGCAATGGACAAAAAGGAGATACGCAGTATTTT. Complete variable domain (other parts from reference TRBV2 and TRBJ2-3): EPEVTQTPSHQVTQMGQEVILRCVPISNHLYFYWYRQILGQKVEFLVSFYNNEISEKSEIFDDQFSVERPDGSNFTLKIRSTKLEDSAMYFCASNGQKGDTQYFGPGTRLTVL.

V is TRBV27 and J is TRBJ2-2; the match to TRBD2 covers 11 bases. The J segment lost 5 bases and the V segment lost 4 bases, leaving 6 bases of the junction unmatched. CDR3 length equals 16 residues. Germline V gene lookup returns CDR1 MNHEY and CDR2 SMNVEV (reference sequence). CDR3 sequence reads: CASSSPGTSGTGELFF. CDR3 nucleotide sequence: TGTGCCAGCAGTTCGCCCGGGACTAGCGGTACCGGGGAGCTGTTTTTT.

This chain uses TRBV18 with TRBJ1-2, with TRBD1 matching over 7 bases. The CDR3 extends over 15 amino acids. The germline V gene has CDR1 KGHSH and CDR2 LQKENI. With 3 bases clipped from V and 0 bases from J, the junction kept 4 bases outside the gene matches. The CDR3 reads CASSPDRRANYGYTF. The CDR3 nucleotides are TGTGCCAGCTCACCGGACAGGCGAGCTAACTATGGCTACACCTTC.

The rearrangement joins TRBV6-5 to TRBJ2-1, with D possibly being TRBD1 (6 bases). The ends were cut back, 2 bases at V and 6 bases at J, with 17 bases in the middle. The CDR3 is 16 amino acids. Germline-derived CDR1 and CDR2 are MNHEY and SVGAGI. The CDR3 reads CASSYTTGPYRNEQFF. In nucleotides, the CDR3 is TGTGCCAGCAGTTACACCACAGGGCCCTACCGCAATGAGCAGTTCTTC.

This clone showed up just a few times. The identical CDR3 is also encoded by other nucleotide sequences in the sample. This rearrangement joins TRBV7-9 to TRBJ2-7; D unresolved. V gave up 4 bases and J gave up 2 bases, with 3 bases separating them. Germline CDR1 is SEHNR and CDR2 is FQNEAQ (reference sequence). The CDR3 length is 11 residues. The CDR3 bases are TGTGCCAGCAGCTCGACCTACGAGCAGTACTTC. It encodes CASSSTYEQYF. The entire variable domain, with the rest obtained from reference TRBV7-9 and TRBJ2-7, is as follows: DTGVSQNPRHKITKRGQNVTFRCDPISEHNRLYWYRQTLGQGPEFLTYFQNEAQLEKSRLLSDRFSAERPKGSFSTLEIQRTEQGDSAMYLCASSSTYEQYFGPGTRLTVT.

J is TRBJ1-6 and V is TRBV27; maybe TRBD1 (6 bases). CDR3 length: 18 amino acids. V lost 0 bases and J lost 2, with 14 bases in between. Per germline, CDR1 MNHEY and CDR2 SMNVEV (reference sequence). The CDR3 region has the DNA TGTGCCAGCAGTTTATCGTTTAGGGGGGGACCCTATAATTCACCCCTCCACTTT. It encodes CASSLSFRGGPYNSPLHF.

The CDR3 region is CASSFDPGTDPSYEQYF. DNA for the CDR3: TGTGCCAGCAGCTTCGATCCCGGGACAGATCCCTCCTACGAGCAGTACTTC. The V call is TRBV9, the J call TRBJ2-7; 7 bases line up with TRBD1. The germline gives CDR1 SGDLS, CDR2 YYNGEE. This CDR3 contains 17 residues. The junction had 13 bases not matched to a gene; V was cut back by 4 bases and J by 0 bases.

The chain couples TRBV29-1 to TRBJ1-2, with D possibly being TRBD1 (6 bases). Germline V CDR1 and CDR2: SQVTM, ANQGSEA. There are 14 residues in the CDR3. The ends were cut back, 3 bases at V and 4 bases at J, with 15 bases in the middle. CDR3 bases: TGCAGCGTTGATCAATTCCGGGACACCTATGGCTACACCTTC. Its translation: CSVDQFRDTYGYTF.

This sequence joins TRBV4-2 and TRBJ2-3; 12 bases align to TRBD2. CDR1 LGHNA and CDR2 YNFKEQ come from the germline V gene. There are 19 residues in the CDR3. The J segment lost 1 base and the V segment lost 4 bases, leaving 12 bases of the junction unmatched. The CDR3 sequence: CASSLWVASGGAGTDTQYF. CDR3 sequence (DNA): TGTGCCAGCAGCCTTTGGGTGGCTAGCGGGGGGGCGGGCACAGATACGCAGTATTTT.

The sample holds a few counts of this clone. The V call is TRBV7-2, the J call TRBJ1-5; TRBD1 might be the D (6 bases). The V gene's germline CDR1 is SGHTA and CDR2 FQGNSA. V was clipped by 4 bases and J by 3 bases, with 7 bases between them. The CDR3 contains 13 residues. The CDR3 nucleotides are TGTGCCAGCAGCTACAGGGACAATCAGCCCCAGCATTTT. Its protein product is CASSYRDNQPQHF.

The CDR3 coding sequence is TGTGCCAGTAGTAGAACAGGGGGGTCGGGATACGAGCAGTACTTC. This encodes CASSRTGGSGYEQYF. The rearrangement joins TRBV19 to TRBJ2-7; 8 nucleotides match TRBD1. The germline V gene encodes CDR1 LNHDA and CDR2 SQIVND (reference sequence). There are 15 residues in the CDR3. J gave up 4 bases and V 4 bases, and 9 bases lay outside the gene matches.

The chain links TRBV5-5 to TRBJ2-7; 10 nucleotides agree with TRBD2. Germline V gives CDR1 SGHKS, CDR2 YYEKEE (reference sequence). V trimming: 1 base; J trimming: 6 bases; junction bases outside the gene matches: 13. The CDR3 sequence is 17 residues long. DNA of the CDR3: TGTGCCAGCAGCTTGCGGGCTAGCGGGAGCCTCCCGGTCGAGCAGTACTTC. Translating it yields CASSLRASGSLPVEQYF.

The CDR3 nucleotides are TGTGCCTGGAGTGCGGGTAGGAAAAGTTCTGGAAACACCATATATTTT. Encoded protein: CAWSAGRKSSGNTIYF. V gene TRBV30 combines with J gene TRBJ1-3, with D unclear. The ends were cut back, 1 base at V and 1 base at J, with 14 bases in the middle. Germline V CDR1 and CDR2: GTSNPN, SVGIG (reference sequence). The CDR3 extends over 16 amino acids.

V gene TRBV28 combines with J gene TRBJ2-5; either TRBD1 or TRBD2 may supply D (5 bases each). This CDR3 is 15 amino acids long. The germline V gene has CDR1 MDHEN and CDR2 SYDVKM. V lost 6 bases, J lost 7 bases, and 21 bases lay in between. The CDR3 is CASSHLRDGRRTQYF. In nucleotides, the CDR3 is TGTGCCAGCAGCCATCTCCGGGACGGCCGCCGGACCCAGTACTTC.

The rearrangement joins TRBV7-9 to TRBJ1-1; D unresolved. Germline assignment: CDR1 SEHNR and CDR2 FQNEAQ (reference sequence). The CDR3 runs to 15 residues. V was trimmed by 0 bases and J by 6 bases, leaving 14 bases between them. The CDR3 region has the DNA TGTGCCAGCAGCTTAGCGCTATGGTTGACACCTGAAGCTTTCTTT. It is translated as CASSLALWLTPEAFF.

Remarks on this clone: A junction end diverges from the germline sequence, so it may reflect a read error. This rearrangement joins TRBV7-7 to TRBJ2-5; 8 nucleotides match TRBD1. Germline V gene sequence: CDR1 SSHAT, CDR2 FNYEAQ (reference sequence). This CDR3 region has 16 residues. CDR3 in amino acids: CASSPRTGISQETQYF. In nucleotides, the CDR3 is TGTGCTAGCAGCCCACGGACAGGGATTAGTCAAGAGACCCAGTACTTC.

The chain combines TRBV11-2 with TRBJ1-2, with 10 bases fitting TRBD1. The CDR3 is 15 residues long. Unmatched junction bases numbered 6, after V lost 5 bases and J lost 3 bases. Germline-derived CDR1 and CDR2 are SGHAT and FQNNGV. The CDR3, as DNA: TGTGCCAGCAGCCCAACGGGACAGGGGTACTATGGCTACACCTTC. Translated, it gives CASSPTGQGYYGYTF.